This TCR beta chain emerged from a study of OX40 agonist ivuxolimab in advanced cancers. Only in-frame clones appear in the TCRdb table, and some are missing; sequencing was by immunoSEQ multiplex PCR. The sample has 95,000 to 100,000 clones, around 92% seen once. Germline values: CDR1 SGHDN, CDR2 FVKESK. The CDR3 length is 13 residues. Trimming stripped 4 bases from V and 3 bases from J, with 9 bases between. In regard to this clone: Its cognate antigen is unknown.

Findings of the study overall: On average, a greater number of expanded clones characterised CD8+ T cells relative to CD4+. Doses of 0.1 to 3.0 mg/kg were accompanied by clonal expansion of CD4+ and CD8+ blood T cells by week 6.

J is TRBJ1-2 and V is TRBV14; D unresolved. Sequences were derived from CD4+ or CD8+ T cells sorted from blood, sampled in a trial of the OX40 agonist ivuxolimab. This receptor was taken from an adult with an advanced solid tumor such as melanoma, head and neck, liver or kidney cancer. The CDR3, as DNA: TGTGCCAGCAGCCGAGGGTTATACTATGGCTACACCTTC. This translates into CASSRGLYYGYTF.